This T cell receptor beta chain was retrieved from a study of cytomegalovirus exposure and HLA in healthy donors. Study results and limitations: The investigators catalogued 164 TCR beta chains as cytomegalovirus-associated.

With respect to this clone: Its specificity is not known.

Sequencing used immunoSEQ multiplex PCR; TCRdb keeps in-frame clones, though not all of them. The top ten hold 0.83% of the sample, which has about 360,000 clones, 86% seen once. The CDR3 consists of 17 residues. Unmatched junction bases numbered 13, after V lost 4 bases and J lost 6 bases. Germline V gene data show CDR1 as LGHNA and CDR2 as YNFKEQ. The chain carries TRBV4-2 and TRBJ2-1; 9 nucleotides line up with TRBD1. The TCR originated in a woman under 30 in good health and CMV-seronegative. The sample consisted of PBMCs. CDR3 bases: TGTGCCAGCAGCCTTGCACCCGGGACAGGGATGATCAATGAGCAGTTCTTC. Its translation: CASSLAPGTGMINEQFF.